This T cell receptor beta chain emerged from a study of regulatory T cells in long-lasting Graves disease. Arm-PCR with iRepertoire HTBI primers amplified the CDR3 regions for these TCR beta libraries. One entry per CDR3 protein, called by TCRdb with MiXCR from the multiplex PCR reads. Of approximately 460,000 distinct CDR3 sequences in the sample, approximately 16% were seen once. Trimming cost V 5 bases and J 0 bases; bases outside gene matches: 13. The CDR3 covers 18 residues. Germline loops: CDR1 MNHEY, CDR2 SVGEGT. Study conclusions and caveats: There was favoring of TRBV28, TRBJ1-2 and TRBJ2-5 in persistent disease. The sample size was small, and this may have reduced accuracy.

This clonotype was detected ten times or more. What it binds is not known. Time point described: newly diagnosed GD, antithyroid drugs for less than 3 months. After RNA was extracted from PBMCs, the TCR library was made from it. These same records also appear under a second study, on T cells in Graves' hyperthyroidism and ophthalmopathy.

The TCR sequence derives from a woman aged 30 to 39 with Graves disease. This chain links TRBV6-2 or TRBV6-3 with TRBJ2-1, with 7 bases matching TRBD1. The sequencing used peripheral blood mononuclear cells (PBMCs), collected at new diagnosis, from a patient treated with antithyroid drugs. DNA for the CDR3: TGTGCCAGCAGTAACCGGGACAGCTTTTCGCGCTCCTACAATGAGCAGTTCTTC. Residues: CASSNRDSFSRSYNEQFF.